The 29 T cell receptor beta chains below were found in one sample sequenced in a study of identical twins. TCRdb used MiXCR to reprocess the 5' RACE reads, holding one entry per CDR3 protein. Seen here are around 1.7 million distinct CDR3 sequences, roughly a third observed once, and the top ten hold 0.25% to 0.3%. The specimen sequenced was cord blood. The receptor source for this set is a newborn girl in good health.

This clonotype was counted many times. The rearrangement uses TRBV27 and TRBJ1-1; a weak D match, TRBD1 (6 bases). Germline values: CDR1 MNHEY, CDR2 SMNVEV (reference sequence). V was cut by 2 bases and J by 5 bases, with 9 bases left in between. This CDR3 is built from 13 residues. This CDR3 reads CASSLQGRTEAFF. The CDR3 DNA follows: TGTGCCAGCAGTTTACAGGGGAGGACTGAAGCTTTCTTT.

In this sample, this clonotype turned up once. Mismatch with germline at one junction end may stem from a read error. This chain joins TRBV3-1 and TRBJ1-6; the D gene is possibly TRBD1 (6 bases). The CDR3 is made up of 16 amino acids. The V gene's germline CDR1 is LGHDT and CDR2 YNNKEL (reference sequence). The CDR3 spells CASSQEPGVSNSPPHF. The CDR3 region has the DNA TGTGCCAGCAGCCAAGAACCAGGGGTCTCCAATTCACCCCCCCACTTT.

CDR3 nucleotide sequence: TGTGCCAGCAGCCAAGAGTGGGGCCACTACGAGCAGTACTTC. It specifies CASSQEWGHYEQYF. The rearrangement links TRBV14 to TRBJ2-7; D is possibly TRBD1 (5 bases). Germline lookup yields CDR1 SGHDN and CDR2 FVKESK. CDR3 length: 14 residues. V lost 0 bases and J 3 bases, leaving 9 bases between the germline ends.

CDR3 sequence (DNA): TGTGCCAGCAGTCCCGGACAGGGGAGGGGGAACACTGAAGCTTTCTTT. Its protein product is CASSPGQGRGNTEAFF. The rearrangement links TRBV6-2 or TRBV6-3 to TRBJ1-1; TRBD1 matches at 9 bases. The CDR3 consists of 16 residues. J lost 1 base, V lost 5 bases, and 8 bases had no gene match. Per the germline V gene, CDR1 is MNHEY and CDR2 is SVGEGT.

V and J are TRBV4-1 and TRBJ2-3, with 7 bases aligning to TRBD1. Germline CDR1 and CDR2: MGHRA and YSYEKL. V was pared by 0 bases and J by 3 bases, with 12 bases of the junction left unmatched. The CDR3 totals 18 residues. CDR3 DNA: TGCGCCAGCAGCCAAGAAACCTGGACAGGCATGCGTACAGATACGCAGTATTTT. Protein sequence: CASSQETWTGMRTDTQYF.

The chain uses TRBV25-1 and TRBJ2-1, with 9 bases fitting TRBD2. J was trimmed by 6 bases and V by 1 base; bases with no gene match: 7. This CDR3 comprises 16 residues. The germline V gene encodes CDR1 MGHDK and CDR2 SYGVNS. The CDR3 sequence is CASSELAGGPSNEQFF. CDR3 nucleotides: TGTGCCAGCAGTGAATTGGCGGGAGGGCCAAGCAATGAGCAGTTCTTC.

This CDR3 reads CSVSGTDNQPQHF. DNA for the CDR3: TGCAGCGTTAGCGGGACCGACAATCAGCCCCAGCATTTT. The chain combines TRBV29-1 with TRBJ1-5; a possible D gene is TRBD1 (5 bases). This CDR3 has 13 residues. Germline lookup yields CDR1 SQVTM and CDR2 ANQGSEA. V lost 5 bases and J lost 3, with 11 bases in between.

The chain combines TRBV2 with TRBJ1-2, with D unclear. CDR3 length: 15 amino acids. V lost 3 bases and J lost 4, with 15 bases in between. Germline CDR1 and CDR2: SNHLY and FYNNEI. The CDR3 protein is CASSDGGKEVYGYTF. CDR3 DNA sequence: TGTGCCAGCAGTGATGGAGGGAAGGAGGTCTATGGCTACACCTTC.

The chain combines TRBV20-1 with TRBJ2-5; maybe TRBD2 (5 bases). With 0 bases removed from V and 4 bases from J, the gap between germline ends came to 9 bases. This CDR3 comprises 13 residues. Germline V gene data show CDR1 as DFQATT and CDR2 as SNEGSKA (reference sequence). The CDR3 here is CSARDLASETQYF. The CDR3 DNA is TGCAGTGCTAGAGACCTAGCATCAGAGACCCAGTACTTC.

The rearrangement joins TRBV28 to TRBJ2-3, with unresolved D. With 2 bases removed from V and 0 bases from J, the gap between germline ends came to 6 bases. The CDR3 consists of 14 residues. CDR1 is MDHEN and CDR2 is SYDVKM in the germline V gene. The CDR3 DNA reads TGTGCCAGCAGTTTACATAGGAGCACAGATACGCAGTATTTT. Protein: CASSLHRSTDTQYF.

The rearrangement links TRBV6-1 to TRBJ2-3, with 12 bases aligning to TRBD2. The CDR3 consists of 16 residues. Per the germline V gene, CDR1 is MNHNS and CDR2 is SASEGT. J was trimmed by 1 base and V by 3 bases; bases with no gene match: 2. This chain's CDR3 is CASSERTSGGTDTQYF. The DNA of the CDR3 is TGTGCCAGCAGTGAGAGGACTAGCGGGGGCACAGATACGCAGTATTTT.

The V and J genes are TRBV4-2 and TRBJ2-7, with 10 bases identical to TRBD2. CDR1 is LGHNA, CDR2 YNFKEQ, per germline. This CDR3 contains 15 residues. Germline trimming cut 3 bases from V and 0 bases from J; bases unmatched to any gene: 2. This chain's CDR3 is CASSHIAGGSYEQYF. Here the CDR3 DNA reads TGTGCCAGCAGCCACATAGCGGGAGGCTCCTACGAGCAGTACTTC.

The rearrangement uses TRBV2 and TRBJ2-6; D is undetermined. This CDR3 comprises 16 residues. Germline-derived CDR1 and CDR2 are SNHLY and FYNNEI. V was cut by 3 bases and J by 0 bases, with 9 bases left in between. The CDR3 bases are TGTGCCAGCAGTGACTTACAGAGCTCTGGGGCCAACGTCCTGACTTTC. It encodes CASSDLQSSGANVLTF.

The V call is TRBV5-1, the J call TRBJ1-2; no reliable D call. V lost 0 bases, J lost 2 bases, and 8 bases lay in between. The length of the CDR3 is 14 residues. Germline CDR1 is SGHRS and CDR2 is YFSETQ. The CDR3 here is CASSLAEPNYGYTF. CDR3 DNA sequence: TGCGCCAGCAGCTTGGCAGAGCCCAACTATGGCTACACCTTC. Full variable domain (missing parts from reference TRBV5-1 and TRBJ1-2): KAGVTQTPRYLIKTRGQQVTLSCSPISGHRSVSWYQQTPGQGLQFLFEYFSETQRNKGNFPGRFSGRQFSNSRSEMNVSTLELGDSALYLCASSLAEPNYGYTFGSGTRLTVV.

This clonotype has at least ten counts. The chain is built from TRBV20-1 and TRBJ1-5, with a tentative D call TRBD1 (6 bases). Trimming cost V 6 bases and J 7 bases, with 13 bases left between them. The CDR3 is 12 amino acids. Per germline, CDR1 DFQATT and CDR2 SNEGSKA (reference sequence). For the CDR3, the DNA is TGCAGTGCAAAAAAGGGGGGCCAGCCCCAGCATTTT. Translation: CSAKKGGQPQHF.

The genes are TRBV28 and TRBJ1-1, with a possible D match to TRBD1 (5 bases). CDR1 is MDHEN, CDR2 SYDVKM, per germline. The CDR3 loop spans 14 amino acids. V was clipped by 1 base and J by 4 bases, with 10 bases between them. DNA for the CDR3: TGTGCCAGCAGTTTATATAGCAGGGCCACTGAAGCTTTCTTT. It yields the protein CASSLYSRATEAFF.

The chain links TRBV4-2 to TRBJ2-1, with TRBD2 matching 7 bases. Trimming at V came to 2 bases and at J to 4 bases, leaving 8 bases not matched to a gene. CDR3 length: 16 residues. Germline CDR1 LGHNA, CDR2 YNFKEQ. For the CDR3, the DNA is TGTGCCAGCAGCCAATATACTAGCGAGCGTTACAATGAGCAGTTCTTC. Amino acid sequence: CASSQYTSERYNEQFF.

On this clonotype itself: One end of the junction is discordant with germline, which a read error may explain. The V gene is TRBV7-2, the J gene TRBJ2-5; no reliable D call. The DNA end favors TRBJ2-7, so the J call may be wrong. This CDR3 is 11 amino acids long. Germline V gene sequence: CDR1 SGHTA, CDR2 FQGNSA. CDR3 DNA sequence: TGTGCCAGCGGCTTATTGGACGAGCAGTACTTC. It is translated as CASGLLDEQYF.

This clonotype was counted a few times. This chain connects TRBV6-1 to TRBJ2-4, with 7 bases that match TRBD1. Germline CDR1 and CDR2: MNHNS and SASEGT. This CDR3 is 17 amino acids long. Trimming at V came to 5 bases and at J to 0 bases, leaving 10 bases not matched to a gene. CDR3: CASSPSRDSLAKNIQYF. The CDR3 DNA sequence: TGTGCCAGCAGTCCGTCAAGGGACAGCCTAGCCAAAAACATTCAGTACTTC.

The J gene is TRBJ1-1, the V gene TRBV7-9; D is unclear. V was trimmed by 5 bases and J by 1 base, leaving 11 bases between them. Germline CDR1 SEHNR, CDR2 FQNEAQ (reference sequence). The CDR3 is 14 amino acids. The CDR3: CASSPLEANTEAFF. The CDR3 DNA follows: TGTGCCAGCAGCCCACTGGAAGCGAACACTGAAGCTTTCTTT.

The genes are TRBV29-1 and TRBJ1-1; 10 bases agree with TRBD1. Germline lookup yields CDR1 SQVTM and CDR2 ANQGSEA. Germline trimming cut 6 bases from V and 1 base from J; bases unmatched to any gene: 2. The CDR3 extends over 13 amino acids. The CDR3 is CSVRTGGNTEAFF. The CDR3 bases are TGCAGCGTCCGGACAGGGGGGAACACTGAAGCTTTCTTT.

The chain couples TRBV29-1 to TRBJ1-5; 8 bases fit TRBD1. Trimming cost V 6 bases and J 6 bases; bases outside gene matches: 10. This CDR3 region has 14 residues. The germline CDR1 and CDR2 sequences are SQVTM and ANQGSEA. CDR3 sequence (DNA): TGCAGCGTGAGTCTCCAGGGGGCAGGTCAGCCCCAGCATTTT. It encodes CSVSLQGAGQPQHF.

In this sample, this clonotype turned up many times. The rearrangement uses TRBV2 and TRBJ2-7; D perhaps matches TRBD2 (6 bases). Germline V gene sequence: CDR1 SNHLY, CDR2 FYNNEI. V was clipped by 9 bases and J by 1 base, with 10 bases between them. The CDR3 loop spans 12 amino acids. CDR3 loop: CASLASSYEQYF. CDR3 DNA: TGTGCCAGTCTAGCGTCTTCCTACGAGCAGTACTTC.

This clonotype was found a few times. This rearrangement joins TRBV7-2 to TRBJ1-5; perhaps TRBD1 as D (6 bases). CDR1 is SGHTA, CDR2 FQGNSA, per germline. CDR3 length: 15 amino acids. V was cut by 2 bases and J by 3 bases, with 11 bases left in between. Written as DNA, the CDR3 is TGTGCCAGCAGCTTAAAGGGACAACTCAATCAGCCCCAGCATTTT. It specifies CASSLKGQLNQPQHF.

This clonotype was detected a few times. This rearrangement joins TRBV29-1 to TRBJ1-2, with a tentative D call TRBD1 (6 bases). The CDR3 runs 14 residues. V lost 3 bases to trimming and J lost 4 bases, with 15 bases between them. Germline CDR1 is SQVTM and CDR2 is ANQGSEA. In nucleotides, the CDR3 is TGCAGCGTTGACCCACAGGGATCCCGCTATGGCTACACCTTC. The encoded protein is CSVDPQGSRYGYTF.

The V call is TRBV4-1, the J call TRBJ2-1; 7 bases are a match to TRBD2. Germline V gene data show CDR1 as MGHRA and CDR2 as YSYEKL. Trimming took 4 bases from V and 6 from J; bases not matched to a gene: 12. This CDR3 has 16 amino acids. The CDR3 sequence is CASSPRNLGTTNEQFF. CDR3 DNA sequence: TGCGCCAGCAGCCCCCGGAACCTGGGGACTACCAATGAGCAGTTCTTC.

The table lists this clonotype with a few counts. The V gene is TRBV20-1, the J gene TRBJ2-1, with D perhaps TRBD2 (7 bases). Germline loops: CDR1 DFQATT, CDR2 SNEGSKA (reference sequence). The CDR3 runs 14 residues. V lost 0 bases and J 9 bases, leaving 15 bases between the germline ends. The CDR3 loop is CSAREGGPKAEQFF. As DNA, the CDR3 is TGCAGTGCTAGAGAGGGGGGGCCTAAAGCTGAGCAGTTCTTC.

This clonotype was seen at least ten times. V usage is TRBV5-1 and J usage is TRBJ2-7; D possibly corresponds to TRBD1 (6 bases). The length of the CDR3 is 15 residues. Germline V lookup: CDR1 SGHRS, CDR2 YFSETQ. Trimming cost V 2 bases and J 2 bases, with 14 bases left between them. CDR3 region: CASSLTGRGTYEQYF. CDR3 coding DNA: TGCGCCAGCAGCTTAACGGGCAGGGGTACCTACGAGCAGTACTTC.

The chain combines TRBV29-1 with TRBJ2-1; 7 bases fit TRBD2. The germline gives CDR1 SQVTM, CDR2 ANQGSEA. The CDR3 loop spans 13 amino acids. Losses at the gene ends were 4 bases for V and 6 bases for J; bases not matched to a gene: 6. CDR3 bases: TGCAGCGTTGTAGGGCTAGCGGCCAATGAGCAGTTCTTC. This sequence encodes CSVVGLAANEQFF.